This entry features one T cell receptor beta chain sequence. The sample originates from a study of blood T cell repertoires in COVID-19. Study summary: The United States, Italy and Spain provided the acute and convalescent COVID-19 samples. Nucleic acid was either cDNA or gDNA, and it came from T cells, B-cell-depleted T cells, or PBMCs.

In the original processing: Using reference gene primer amplification, nucleated cell counts were estimated. Clones were sequenced by immunoSEQ multiplex PCR, and TCRdb holds only the in-frame ones, with some missing. V and J calls and clone size are those listed in that table; D and trimming were worked out from the DNA. The top ten hold 50% of the sample, which has tens of thousands of clones, 70% to 80% seen once. V gave up 5 bases and J gave up 8 bases, with 22 bases separating them. The CDR3 spans 16 residues. Germline V gene data show CDR1 as MDHEN and CDR2 as SYDVKM. The clonotype comes from a woman over 75 with acute or convalescent COVID-19. Specimen: peripheral blood. V is TRBV28 and J is TRBJ2-1, with D possibly TRBD1 on 5 matching bases. CDR3 region: CASSPSERSRVDEQFF. CDR3 bases: TGTGCCAGCAGTCCGTCTGAGAGATCCAGGGTCGATGAGCAGTTCTTC.